Ten or more counts support the clone carrying this T cell receptor (beta chain). The antigen is unknown. Time point: sample taken at primary tumor resection. Sequencing was performed on whole RNA extracted from tumor and nontumor lung tissue, or from frozen PBMC, and the material was left unsorted. The germline V gene has CDR1 ENHRY and CDR2 SYGVKD. This CDR3 has 18 residues. Trimming took 0 bases from V and 2 from J, leaving 18 bases between them. The data originate from a study of spatial heterogeneity in lung cancer. Single TCR cDNA molecules each had their own unique molecular identifier. TCRdb re-analysed the 5' RACE reads in MiXCR, keeping a single row per CDR3 protein. The sample consists of 20,000 to 25,000 distinct CDR3 sequences, 5% to 7% of them appearing once. Regarding the study as a whole: Tumor mutation counts were tracked by expanded intratumoral alpha and beta TCR counts.

The sequence derives from a male donor with early-stage non-small cell lung cancer. The chain carries TRBV10-3 and TRBJ2-3, with D perhaps matching TRBD2 (7 bases). The sample here was lung tumor tissue, taken at surgery. The CDR3 reads CAISESLLAGAPTDTQYF. CDR3 nucleotides: TGTGCCATCAGTGAGTCGCTATTGGCGGGGGCCCCCACAGATACGCAGTATTTT.